The 17 T cell receptor beta chains in this list originate from one sample, sequenced in a study of CXCR3-negative and CXCR3-positive naive CD8 T cells. The TRB cDNA libraries were prepared by 5' RACE with UMI labels. No DNA is given; TCRdb re-called the 5' RACE reads and lists each CDR3 protein once. This sample lists approximately 100,000 distinct CDR3 sequences; its ten largest clones have over 1.5%. Specimen: naive CXCR3- CD8+ T cells from blood. Specified subset: CD45RO-CCR7+CD27+CD95- naive CD8+ T cells lacking CXCR3 (TNR3-). Receptors originate from a human donor in good health. Some clones in this sample may be carry-over from other donors' samples.

The J gene is TRBJ1-1, the V gene TRBV12-3 or TRBV12-4; TCRdb outputs TRBD1, but without DNA this stays unchecked. CDR3 length: 14 residues. The chain's CDR3 is CASSHRGLGTEAFF.

V gene TRBV20-1 combines with J gene TRBJ2-3; the TRBD2 assignment by TCRdb is unverifiable without DNA. Germline V gives CDR1 DFQATT, CDR2 SNEGSKA (reference sequence). This CDR3 has 17 amino acids. The CDR3 reads CSARDHTPSGETDTPYF.

The J gene is TRBJ1-1, the V gene TRBV5-6; TCRdb reports TRBD1, a call that lacks DNA to check it against. Germline-derived CDR1 and CDR2 are SGHDT and YYEEEE. This CDR3 contains 16 residues. The CDR3 spells CASSADSRIWDTEAFF.

The chain couples TRBV12-3 or TRBV12-4 to TRBJ2-1; as DNA is missing, the TRBD1 call by TCRdb cannot be tested. This CDR3 is 12 amino acids long. CDR3 sequence reads: CASSFWGGEQFF.

The chain uses TRBV4-1 and TRBJ1-5; lacking DNA, the TRBD1 call made by TCRdb goes unchecked. The CDR3 loop spans 17 amino acids. Germline CDR1 reads MGHRA; CDR2 reads YSYEKL. The CDR3 loop reads CASSLSGSTGGYQPQHF.

V usage is TRBV29-1 and J usage is TRBJ1-2. CDR3 size: 22 residues. Germline assignment: CDR1 SQVTM and CDR2 ANQGSEA. CDR3 protein: CSVEGITEPISNPTDSNYGYTF.

V gene TRBV13 combines with J gene TRBJ2-1; the D call of TRBD1 rests on TCRdb alone, since no DNA is present to check it. This CDR3 region has 13 residues. Germline CDR1 PRHDT, CDR2 FYEKMQ (reference sequence). Here the CDR3 reads CASSFLLGGEQFF.

The chain carries TRBV11-2 and TRBJ2-2; no DNA is available, so the TRBD1 call from TCRdb remains unchecked. CDR3 size: 16 residues. From germline, CDR1 is SGHAT and CDR2 FQNNGV. CDR3 in amino acids: CASSFLIIRGAGELFF.

The chain is built from TRBV7-9 and TRBJ2-1. Germline lookup yields CDR1 SEHNR and CDR2 FQNEAQ (reference sequence). The CDR3 contains 12 residues. This CDR3 reads CASSSGAYEQYF.

The chain employs TRBV4-3 and TRBJ1-2; TCRdb picks TRBD1, but there is no DNA to check that call. This CDR3 has 15 amino acids. Germline V gene sequence: CDR1 LGHNA, CDR2 YSLEER. Here the CDR3 reads CASSHEPGQRSGYTF.

The V and J genes are TRBV5-4 and TRBJ1-1; TCRdb designates TRBD1, a call that cannot be tested without DNA. Germline lookup yields CDR1 SGHNT and CDR2 YYREEE (reference sequence). The CDR3 totals 13 residues. The CDR3 loop reads CASSPSGQGRAFF.

The chain joins TRBV7-9 to TRBJ2-5; TCRdb proposes TRBD1, but this gene call is untestable without DNA. CDR3 size: 15 residues. Germline V gives CDR1 SEHNR, CDR2 FQNEAQ (reference sequence). The chain's CDR3 is CASSLTGAGEETQYF. Based on the CDR3 plus reference TRBV7-9 and TRBJ2-5, the full variable domain is DTGVSQNPRHKITKRGQNVTFRCDPISEHNRLYWYRQTLGQGPEFLTYFQNEAQLEKSRLLSDRFSAERPKGSFSTLEIQRTEQGDSAMYLCASSLTGAGEETQYFGPGTRLLVL.

The chain has TRBV15 and TRBJ2-7; checking the TCRdb D call of TRBD2 is not possible without DNA. Germline assignment: CDR1 LNHNV and CDR2 YYDKDF (reference sequence). CDR3 size: 15 residues. The CDR3 spells CATSISGGSLYEQYF.

This chain uses TRBV29-1 with TRBJ2-1; TCRdb calls TRBD1, which cannot be checked without DNA. The CDR3 spans 16 residues. Germline CDR1 and CDR2: SQVTM and ANQGSEA. The CDR3 is CSVGVGQGDTYNEQFF.

The CDR3 sequence: CSFQGSTDTQYF. The rearrangement uses TRBV29-1 and TRBJ2-3; TCRdb gives TRBD1 as the D gene, but with no DNA this cannot be confirmed. The CDR3 consists of 12 residues. Germline V CDR1 and CDR2: SQVTM, ANQGSEA.

The chain has TRBV29-1 and TRBJ2-7; checking the TCRdb D call of TRBD1 is not possible without DNA. The V gene's germline CDR1 is SQVTM and CDR2 ANQGSEA. There are 12 residues in the CDR3. The chain's CDR3 is CSVEEGAYEQYF.

The V gene is TRBV20-1, the J gene TRBJ2-1; TCRdb lists TRBD1, though no DNA is available to test this call. The CDR3 spans 15 residues. The germline V gene has CDR1 DFQATT and CDR2 SNEGSKA (reference sequence). CDR3 sequence reads: CSARAGRGPYNEQFF.